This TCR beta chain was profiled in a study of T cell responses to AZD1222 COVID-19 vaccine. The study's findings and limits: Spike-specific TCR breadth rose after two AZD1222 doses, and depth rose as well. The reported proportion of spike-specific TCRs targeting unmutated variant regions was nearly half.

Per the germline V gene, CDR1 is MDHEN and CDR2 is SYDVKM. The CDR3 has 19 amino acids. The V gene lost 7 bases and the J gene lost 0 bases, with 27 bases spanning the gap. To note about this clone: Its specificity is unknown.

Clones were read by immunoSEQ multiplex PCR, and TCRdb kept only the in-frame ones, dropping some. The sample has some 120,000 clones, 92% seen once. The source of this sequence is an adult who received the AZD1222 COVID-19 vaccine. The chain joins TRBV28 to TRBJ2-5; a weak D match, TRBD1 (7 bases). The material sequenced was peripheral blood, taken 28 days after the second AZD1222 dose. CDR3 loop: CASNPQGLKRGRNQETQYF. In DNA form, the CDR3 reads TGTGCCAGCAACCCACAGGGACTTAAGAGGGGGCGTAACCAAGAGACCCAGTACTTC.